The clone carrying this T cell receptor beta chain was picked up one time. Its antigen is unknown. This record comes from a study of cytomegalovirus exposure and HLA in healthy donors. Findings and limits, study-wide: As a later analysis showed, a missense DCLRE1C variant was linked to trimming of TCR beta V- and J-genes. It was shown in a later analysis that HLA-associated TCR beta chains were more clonally expanded than other, equally common chains. Immune exposure information available was restricted to CMV serostatus.

PCR used 60 Vbeta primers and 13 Jbeta primers. In the original processing: Per a later analysis, the number of unique TCR beta chains was approximately 80 million, of which roughly 10 million were shared. The method was immunoSEQ multiplex PCR; TCRdb's version includes in-frame clones alone and lacks a portion of them. V, J and clone size are taken as reported in that table, and D and trimming were inferred from the DNA itself. The sample has about 89,000 clones, 60% to 65% seen once. The V gene's germline CDR1 is DFQATT and CDR2 SNEGSKA (reference sequence). The CDR3 has 11 residues. V was cut by 4 bases and J by 7 bases, with 10 bases left in between.

This receptor was identified in a human donor in good health. The chain carries TRBV20-1 and TRBJ1-2; D remains ambiguous. The sample consisted of PBMCs. In DNA, the CDR3 is TGCAGTGCTAAGCTTCGCGCTGGCTACACCTTC. This sequence encodes CSAKLRAGYTF.